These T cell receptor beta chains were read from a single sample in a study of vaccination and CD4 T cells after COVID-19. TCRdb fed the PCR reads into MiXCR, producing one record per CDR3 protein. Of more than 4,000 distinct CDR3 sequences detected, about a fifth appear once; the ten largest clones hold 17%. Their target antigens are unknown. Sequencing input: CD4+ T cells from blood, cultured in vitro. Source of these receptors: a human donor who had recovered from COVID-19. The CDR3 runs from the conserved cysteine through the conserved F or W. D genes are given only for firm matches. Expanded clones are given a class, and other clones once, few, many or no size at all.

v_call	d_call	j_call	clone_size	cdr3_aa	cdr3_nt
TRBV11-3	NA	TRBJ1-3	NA	CASSLGPPNSGNTIYF	TGTGCCAGCAGCTTAGGGCCTCCTAACTCTGGAAACACCATATATTTT
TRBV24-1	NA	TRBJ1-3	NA	CATKKGSGNTIYF	TGTGCCACCAAGAAGGGTTCTGGAAACACCATATATTTT
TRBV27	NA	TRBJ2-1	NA	CASSPGTTSYNEQFF	TGTGCCAGCAGTCCGGGGACAACCTCCTACAATGAGCAGTTCTTC
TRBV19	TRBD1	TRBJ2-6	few	CASRSSDRLSSGANVLTF	TGTGCCAGTAGATCTTCGGACAGGCTCAGCTCTGGGGCCAACGTCCTGACTTTC
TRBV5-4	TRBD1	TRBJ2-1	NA	CASSLDRGQYNEQFF	TGTGCCAGCAGCTTGGACAGGGGGCAGTACAATGAGCAGTTCTTC
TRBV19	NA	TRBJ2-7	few	CASSTGPGSYEQYF	TGTGCCAGTAGTACAGGGCCCGGATCCTACGAGCAGTACTTC
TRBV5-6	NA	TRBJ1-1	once	CASSSPFRVVNTEAFF	TGTGCCAGCAGCTCCCCCTTCAGGGTTGTGAACACTGAAGCTTTCTTT
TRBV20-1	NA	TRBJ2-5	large	CSVRVSQETQYF	TGCAGCGTCAGGGTGAGCCAAGAGACCCAGTACTTC
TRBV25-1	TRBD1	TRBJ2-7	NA	CASRPTARGQIEQYF	TGTGCCAGCAGACCCACGGCAAGGGGGCAGATAGAGCAGTACTTC
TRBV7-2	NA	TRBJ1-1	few	CASSLSRAGTEAFF	TGTGCCAGCAGCTTAAGCAGGGCTGGCACTGAAGCTTTCTTT
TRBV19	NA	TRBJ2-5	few	CASSYSGAGYQETQYF	TGTGCCAGCAGCTATTCCGGGGCGGGCTACCAAGAGACCCAGTACTTC
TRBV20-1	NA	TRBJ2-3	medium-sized	CSARGVVAPYLISTDTQYF	TGCAGTGCTAGAGGGGTAGTGGCTCCGTACCTGATTAGCACAGATACGCAGTATTTT
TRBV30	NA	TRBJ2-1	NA	CAWSQTLDEQFF	TGTGCCTGGAGCCAAACCCTGGATGAGCAGTTCTTC
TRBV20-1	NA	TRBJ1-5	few	CSAGPRAGFNQPQHF	TGCAGTGCTGGCCCGCGGGCCGGTTTCAATCAGCCCCAGCATTTT
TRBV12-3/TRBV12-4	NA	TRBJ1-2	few	CASSSRYGYTF	TGTGCCAGCAGTTCGAGGTATGGCTACACCTTC
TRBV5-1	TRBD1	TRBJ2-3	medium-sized	CASSLGDRGSDTQYF	TGCGCCAGCAGCTTGGGGGACAGGGGATCAGATACGCAGTATTTT
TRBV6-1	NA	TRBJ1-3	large	CASSETGISGNTIYF	TGTGCCAGCAGTGAGACGGGCATCTCTGGAAACACCATATATTTT
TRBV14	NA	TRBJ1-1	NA	CASSQPGRGTEAFF	TGTGCCAGCAGCCAACCTGGTCGTGGGACTGAAGCTTTCTTT
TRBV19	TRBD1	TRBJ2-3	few	CASSIRPGQGADTQYF	TGTGCCAGTAGTATAAGGCCGGGACAGGGGGCAGATACGCAGTATTTT
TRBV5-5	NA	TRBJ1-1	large	CASSLGGAGFGHTEAFF	TGTGCCAGCAGCTTGGGGGGGGCAGGGTTCGGTCACACTGAAGCTTTCTTT
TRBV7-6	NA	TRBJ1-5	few	CASQGGSNQPQHF	TGTGCCAGCCAGGGAGGGTCCAATCAGCCCCAGCATTTT
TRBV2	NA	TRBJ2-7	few	CASSRTAQGEQYF	TGTGCCAGCAGCAGGACAGCCCAAGGGGAGCAGTACTTC
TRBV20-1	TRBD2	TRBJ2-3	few	CSARWETSGWADTQYF	TGCAGTGCTAGATGGGAGACTAGCGGCTGGGCAGATACGCAGTATTTT
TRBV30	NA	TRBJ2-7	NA	CAWNPDSAYEQYF	TGTGCCTGGAATCCCGACAGTGCCTACGAGCAGTACTTC
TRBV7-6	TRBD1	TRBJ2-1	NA	CASSPWDRDEQFF	TGTGCCAGCAGCCCCTGGGACAGAGATGAGCAGTTCTTC
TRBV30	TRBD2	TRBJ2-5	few	CAWTTGLVETQYF	TGTGCCTGGACTACGGGACTAGTGGAGACCCAGTACTTC
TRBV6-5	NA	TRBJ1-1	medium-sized	CASSYSEANTEAFF	TGTGCCAGCAGTTACTCGGAAGCGAACACTGAAGCTTTCTTT
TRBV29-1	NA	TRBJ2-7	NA	CSVEEKGYEQYF	TGCAGCGTTGAAGAGAAAGGTTACGAGCAGTACTTC
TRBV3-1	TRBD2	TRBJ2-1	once	CASSPVPGLAGAGNEQFF	TGTGCCAGCAGCCCCGTGCCGGGACTAGCGGGGGCGGGGAATGAGCAGTTCTTC
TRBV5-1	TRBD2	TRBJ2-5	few	CASTLTSGGETQYF	TGCGCCAGCACCCTAACTAGCGGGGGAGAGACCCAGTACTTC
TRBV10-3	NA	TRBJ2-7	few	CAISETGRDYEQYF	TGTGCCATCAGTGAAACAGGCAGGGACTACGAGCAGTACTTC
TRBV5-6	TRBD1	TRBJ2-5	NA	CASSAGTGIPQETQYF	TGTGCCAGCAGCGCTGGGACAGGCATCCCACAAGAGACCCAGTACTTC
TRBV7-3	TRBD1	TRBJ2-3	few	CASSPRQGGKTQYF	TGTGCCAGCAGCCCCCGACAGGGGGGGAAGACGCAGTATTTT
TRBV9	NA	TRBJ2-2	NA	CASSPQRYTGELFF	TGTGCCAGCAGCCCCCAACGCTACACCGGGGAGCTGTTTTTT
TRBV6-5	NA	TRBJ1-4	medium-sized	CASSYRAEGKLFF	TGTGCCAGCAGTTATAGGGCCGAGGGAAAACTGTTTTTT
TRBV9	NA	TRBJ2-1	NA	CASSVASSRRARDQFF	TGTGCCAGCAGCGTAGCCAGTAGTCGCAGGGCGCGGGACCAGTTCTTC
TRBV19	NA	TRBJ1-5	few	CASGLSGNQPQHF	TGTGCCAGTGGCCTTTCCGGCAATCAGCCCCAGCATTTT
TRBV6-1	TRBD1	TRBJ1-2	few	CASSRTGGDGYTF	TGTGCCAGCAGTCGGACAGGGGGGGATGGCTACACCTTC
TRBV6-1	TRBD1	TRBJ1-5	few	CASSPAQGFQPQHF	TGTGCCAGCAGCCCAGCACAGGGGTTTCAGCCCCAGCATTTT
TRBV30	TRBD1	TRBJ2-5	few	CALGQQETQYF	TGTGCCTTGGGACAGCAAGAGACCCAGTACTTC
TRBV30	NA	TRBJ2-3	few	CAWSVGSADTQYF	TGTGCCTGGAGTGTAGGGTCGGCGGATACGCAGTATTTT
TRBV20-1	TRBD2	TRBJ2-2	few	CSARGVAGGLMDGELFF	TGCAGTGCTAGAGGTGTTGCGGGGGGGTTGATGGACGGGGAGCTGTTTTTT
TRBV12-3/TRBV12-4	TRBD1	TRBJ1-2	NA	CASSSLLTGNYGYTF	TGTGCCAGCAGTTCACTATTGACAGGGAACTATGGCTACACCTTC
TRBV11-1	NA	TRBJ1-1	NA	CASSYGVGEAEAFF	TGTGCCAGCAGCTATGGGGTAGGCGAGGCTGAAGCTTTCTTT
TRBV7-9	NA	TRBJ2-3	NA	CASSLSGGSTQYF	TGTGCCAGCAGCTTAAGCGGAGGAAGTACGCAGTATTTT
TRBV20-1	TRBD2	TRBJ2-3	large	CSASGLAGVTDTQYF	TGCAGTGCTTCGGGACTAGCGGGGGTCACAGATACGCAGTATTTT
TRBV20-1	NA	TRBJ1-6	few	CSASSPEAYNSPLHF	TGCAGTGCCTCCAGCCCAGAGGCCTATAATTCACCCCTCCACTTT
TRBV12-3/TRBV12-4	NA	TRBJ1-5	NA	CASSGQFSNQPQHF	TGTGCCAGCAGTGGACAGTTTAGCAATCAGCCCCAGCATTTT
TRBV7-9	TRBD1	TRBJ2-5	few	CASSRGQGRQETQYF	TGTGCCAGCAGCCGAGGACAGGGCCGACAAGAGACCCAGTACTTC
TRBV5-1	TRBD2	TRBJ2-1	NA	CASSFGAGGVGEQFF	TGCGCCAGCAGCTTCGGTGCGGGAGGGGTGGGGGAGCAGTTCTTC
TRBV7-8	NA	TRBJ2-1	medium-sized	CASSLPFLSEQFF	TGTGCCAGCAGCCTCCCTTTTCTCTCTGAGCAGTTCTTC
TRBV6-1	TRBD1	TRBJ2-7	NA	CASKGGTGAYEQYF	TGTGCCAGCAAAGGCGGGACAGGGGCCTACGAGCAGTACTTC
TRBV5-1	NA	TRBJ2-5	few	CASSFVGGETQYF	TGCGCCAGCAGCTTCGTAGGGGGAGAGACCCAGTACTTC
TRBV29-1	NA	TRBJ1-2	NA	CSVEAPRAPRGYTF	TGCAGCGTTGAAGCCCCCCGGGCCCCGCGGGGCTACACCTTC
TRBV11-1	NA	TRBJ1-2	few	CASSLGAQGGYGYTF	TGTGCCAGCAGCTTAGGGGCCCAGGGCGGCTATGGCTACACCTTC
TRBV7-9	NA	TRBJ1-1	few	CASTRTVNTEAFF	TGTGCCAGCACACGAACGGTGAACACTGAAGCTTTCTTT
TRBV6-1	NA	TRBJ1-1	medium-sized	CASKGSGGAATEAFF	TGTGCCAGCAAAGGCTCCGGGGGCGCGGCCACTGAAGCTTTCTTT
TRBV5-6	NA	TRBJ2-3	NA	CASSSNRVSTDTQYF	TGTGCCAGCAGCTCAAACAGGGTGAGCACAGATACGCAGTATTTT
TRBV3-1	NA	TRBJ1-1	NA	CASSQVPGRTEAFF	TGTGCCAGCAGCCAAGTTCCCGGCCGCACTGAAGCTTTCTTT
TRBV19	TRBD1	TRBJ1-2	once	CASSDYRGAEPYGYTF	TGTGCCAGTAGCGATTACAGGGGAGCGGAGCCCTATGGCTACACCTTC